This is a list of T cell receptor beta chains from one sample in a study of tumor-infiltrating lymphocytes in primary liver carcinoma. TCRdb used MiXCR to reprocess the multiplex PCR reads, holding one entry per CDR3 protein. Of fewer than 85,000 distinct CDR3 sequences in the sample, 69% were seen once. Sequencing input: tumor-adjacent normal liver tissue. The source is a man aged 35-49 years with primary liver carcinoma and hepatitis B virus infection. The CDR3 runs from the conserved cysteine through the conserved F or W. The D gene is left open where the match is weak. Some rows have no size entry. The others give once, few or many, or a class for an expanded clone.

abundance	v_gene	d_gene	j_gene	CDR3nt	CDR3aa
.	TRBV6-5	TRBD2	TRBJ2-7	TGTGCCAGCAGTTACGCGGGAGACCTAGGTGAGCAGTACTTC	CASSYAGDLGEQYF
.	TRBV11-2	.	TRBJ2-5	TGTGCCAGCAGCCCCTTGACTCACTACCAAGAGACACAGTACTTC	CASSPLTHYQETQYF
.	TRBV5-4	.	TRBJ2-1	TGTGCCAGCAGCTTGGGAGAGGGTTCGCCCGTCTACAATGAGCAGTTCTTC	CASSLGEGSPVYNEQFF
.	TRBV4-3	TRBD1	TRBJ2-1	TGCGCCAGCAGTGTTCGGGACAGGGGTTTGGATGGGCAGTTCTTC	CASSVRDRGLDGQFF
.	TRBV11-2	TRBD1	TRBJ1-2	TGTGGCAGCATCCCAAGGTGGGGACAGGGGTTTGGTTACACCTTC	CGSIPRWGQGFGYTF
.	TRBV6-2/TRBV6-3	TRBD2	TRBJ2-7	TGTGCCATCAGTTTCAATCCTCTAGCGGAAGTCTCCTACGAGCAGTATTTC	CAISFNPLAEVSYEQYF
once	TRBV4-1	TRBD1	TRBJ2-7	TGCGCCAGCAGCCTAGACAGGGCGTACTGGCAGTACTTC	CASSLDRAYWQYF
.	TRBV4-2	.	TRBJ2-7	TGTGCCAGCAGCCAAGGAACAGCAGTCTACGAGCTGTACTTC	CASSQGTAVYELYF
.	TRBV2	.	TRBJ2-7	TGTGCCAGCAGTCTTCATCGGGGTCCTAGGGGGGAGCAGTACTTC	CASSLHRGPRGEQYF
many	TRBV7-9	TRBD1	TRBJ2-5	TGTGCCAGCAGCCTGGACAGGACGACCTGGGAGACCCAGTACTTC	CASSLDRTTWETQYF
.	TRBV12-3/TRBV12-4	TRBD1	TRBJ2-7	TGTGCTAGCAGTCGGGGGACAGGCGGTCCCTATCAGCAGTACTTC	CASSRGTGGPYQQYF
few	TRBV28	TRBD2	TRBJ2-7	TGTGCCAGCAATCCATTAGCGGGGGACTACGAGCAGTACTTC	CASNPLAGDYEQYF
.	TRBV11-2	.	TRBJ2-1	TGCGCCAGCAGCTCCGGGACAAGGGCAAGCAATGGGCAGTTCTTC	CASSSGTRASNGQFF
.	TRBV28	TRBD2	TRBJ2-7	TGTGCCAACAGTTCCGGGACTAGCGGGTACCACGAGCAGTATTTC	CANSSGTSGYHEQYF
.	TRBV11-2	.	TRBJ1-2	TGTGCCAGCAACTTAGGAACAGGAGTCATTGGCTACACCTTC	CASNLGTGVIGYTF
many	TRBV4-2	.	TRBJ1-5	TGTGCCAGCAGCCAAGGAGGGAGCAATCAGCCCCAGCATTTT	CASSQGGSNQPQHF
many	TRBV6-5	.	TRBJ2-7	TGTGCCAGCAGTTACGCAGAGTCCTACGAGCAGTACTTC	CASSYAESYEQYF
.	TRBV6-2/TRBV6-3	TRBD1	TRBJ1-1	TGTGCCAGAAGTTTTACAGGGGGCTCGAACACTGAAGCTTTCTTT	CARSFTGGSNTEAFF
few	TRBV29-1	.	TRBJ2-7	TGCAGCGTTGAACAGGACAATTCCTACGAGCAGTACTTC	CSVEQDNSYEQYF